This entry concerns a single T cell receptor beta chain. The protocol was immunoSEQ multiplex PCR, while the TCRdb copy is restricted to in-frame clones and leaves out a portion. The sample lists some 300,000 clones, around nine tenths seen once, with less than 3.5% in the top ten. This sample was taken from a study of blood T cell repertoires in COVID-19. Study information: T cells, B-cell-depleted T cells, or PBMCs provided the cDNA or gDNA that served as material.

The germline V gene encodes CDR1 SEHNR and CDR2 FQNEAQ (reference sequence). This CDR3 is built from 12 residues. Trimming took off 2 bases at V and 7 bases at J, with 6 bases between the two ends. The sequencing sample was made of PBMCs or T cells enriched from blood (not recorded which). The chain employs TRBV7-9 and TRBJ1-5; D call uncertain. This receptor was identified in a woman between 45 and 60 years old who had been exposed to COVID-19. This chain's CDR3 is CASSLFEQPQHF. The CDR3 nucleotides read TGTGCCAGCAGCTTATTTGAGCAGCCCCAGCATTTT.